The rows below give T cell receptor beta chains drawn from one sample of a study of T cell repertoires in aging, cancer and after chemotherapy. TCRdb re-analysed the multiplex PCR reads in MiXCR, keeping a single row per CDR3 protein. The data hold about 13,000 distinct CDR3 sequences, with roughly 25% observed a single time. The sequencing sample was made of blood. The source is a human donor in good health. CDR3s include the opening cysteine and the closing phenylalanine or tryptophan. D genes are given only for firm matches. Clone size is given for some rows only: seen once, a few or many times, or a class if the clone is expanded.

few | TRBD1 | TRBJ2-5 | TRBV6-6 | TGTGCCAGCCACAGGGGCCTCTCAACGGGGGAGACCCAGTACTTC | CASHRGLSTGETQYF
few | TRBD1 | TRBJ1-2 | TRBV6-1 | TGTGCCAGCAGTGAACTTCCCGGTAAACAGGGGGCCCATGGCTACACCTTC | CASSELPGKQGAHGYTF
many | - | TRBJ1-3 | TRBV20-1 | TGCAGTGCTGAACAGGGATTCTCTGGAAACACCATATATTTT | CSAEQGFSGNTIYF
- | TRBD1 | TRBJ1-6 | TRBV7-2 | TGTGCCAGCAGCTTAAGATGGGACAGGAGTTCACCCCTCCACTTT | CASSLRWDRSSPLHF
- | - | TRBJ1-4 | TRBV4-2 | TGCGCCAGCAGCCCGGGGGGGCAGGGCGAAAAACTGTTTTTT | CASSPGGQGEKLFF
- | - | TRBJ2-5 | TRBV20-1 | TGCAGTGCTAGAGTATCCGGAGGGGCCCGGGAGACCCAGTACTTC | CSARVSGGARETQYF
few | - | TRBJ2-3 | TRBV6-5 | TGTGCCAGCAGTGGTGACAAGCTCCGCACAGATACGCAGTATTTT | CASSGDKLRTDTQYF
- | - | TRBJ2-1 | TRBV7-2 | TGTGCCAGCAGCTTAGCGGGGGGGCGCTACAATGAGCAGTTCTTC | CASSLAGGRYNEQFF
- | TRBD1 | TRBJ1-4 | TRBV12-3/TRBV12-4 | TGTGCCAGCAGTTCCTCCGGGACAGGGAATGAAAAACTGTTTTTT | CASSSSGTGNEKLFF
- | TRBD1 | TRBJ1-3 | TRBV5-1 | TGCGCCAGCAGCCCGACAGGGTACATCTCTGGAAACACCATATATTTT | CASSPTGYISGNTIYF
- | - | TRBJ2-3 | TRBV18 | TGTGCCAGCTCACCACGGAGGGACCCGGATACGCAGTATTTT | CASSPRRDPDTQYF
- | - | TRBJ2-5 | TRBV5-1 | TGCGCCAGCAGCTTAATTTATTCGACTGGGGAGACCCAGTACTTC | CASSLIYSTGETQYF
- | - | TRBJ2-3 | TRBV11-2 | TGTGCCAGCAGCCCCCGCCATCGGACAGTCACAGATACGCAGTATTTT | CASSPRHRTVTDTQYF
few | - | TRBJ1-4 | TRBV20-1 | TGCAGTGCTAGACCCGGGGCTTGGAATGAAAAACTGTTTTTT | CSARPGAWNEKLFF
- | TRBD1 | TRBJ2-7 | TRBV20-1 | TGCAGTGCTAGAGAGACAGGGGGCGAGCAGTACTTC | CSARETGGEQYF
- | - | TRBJ1-1 | TRBV27 | TGTGCCAGCAGTTTATCCAGGCTCCTTATGAACACTGAAGCTTTCTTT | CASSLSRLLMNTEAFF
medium-sized | - | TRBJ1-2 | TRBV29-1 | TGCAGCGTTGCCTGGCCAGGCTATGGCTACACCTTC | CSVAWPGYGYTF
- | - | TRBJ2-7 | TRBV18 | TGTGCCAGCTCACCAGGAAGAACTGGCGAGCAGTACTTC | CASSPGRTGEQYF
medium-sized | - | TRBJ2-6 | TRBV20-1 | TGCAGTGCTAGAGAGGTCTCTGGGGCCAACGTCCTGACTTTC | CSAREVSGANVLTF
few | TRBD1 | TRBJ1-5 | TRBV12-3/TRBV12-4 | TGTGCCAGCAGTTATCGCAGGACAGGGGGCTATCAGCCCCAGCATTTT | CASSYRRTGGYQPQHF
- | - | TRBJ2-3 | TRBV6-1 | TGTGCCAGCAGTGAATGGTGGATAGACACAACAACAGATACGCAGTATTTT | CASSEWWIDTTTDTQYF
- | - | TRBJ1-1 | TRBV19 | TGTGCCAGTAGTATAGTCGTAGGGCAGGGGTACACTGAAGCTTTCTTT | CASSIVVGQGYTEAFF
- | - | TRBJ1-1 | TRBV7-9 | TGTGCCAGCAGCTCCCGGACCCTTCTCACTGAAGCTTTCTTT | CASSSRTLLTEAFF
few | - | TRBJ1-5 | TRBV12-5 | TGTGCTAGTGGACCCGGGGCCACTATGATTCAGCCCCAGCATTTT | CASGPGATMIQPQHF
few | - | TRBJ1-1 | TRBV15 | TGTGCCACCAGCAGAGATATGGGGAACACTGAAGCTTTCTTT | CATSRDMGNTEAFF
- | - | TRBJ2-5 | TRBV21-1 | TGTGCCAGCAGCCCACGTACGGAGACCCAGTACTTC | CASSPRTETQYF
- | - | TRBJ2-3 | TRBV7-3 | TGTGCCAGCAGCTCTCGGGCATCGACTGACCCAGATACGCAGTATTTT | CASSSRASTDPDTQYF
- | - | TRBJ2-2 | TRBV12-3/TRBV12-4 | TGTGCCAGCAGTCCCCCAAGGGGGGGGCTTAACACCGGGGAGCTGTTTTTT | CASSPPRGGLNTGELFF
- | - | TRBJ1-6 | TRBV6-5 | TGTGCCAGCAGTTTAGGCAGGGAGTTGTATTCACCCCTCCACTTT | CASSLGRELYSPLHF
few | TRBD2 | TRBJ2-2 | TRBV12-3/TRBV12-4 | TGTGCCAGCAGTCGACTAGCGGGGGGGCAGGTCACCGGGGAGCTGTTTTTT | CASSRLAGGQVTGELFF
- | - | TRBJ2-1 | TRBV12-3/TRBV12-4 | TGTGCCAGCAGTCGGAGGGGCGGGGGCGAGCAGTTCTTC | CASSRRGGGEQFF
medium-sized | TRBD1 | TRBJ1-2 | TRBV29-1 | TGCAGCGTTGAAAAAGGGACAGGACATGGCTACACCTTC | CSVEKGTGHGYTF
few | - | TRBJ1-5 | TRBV12-3/TRBV12-4 | TGTGCCAGCAGTTTAAACCAGTTGAATCAGCCCCAGCATTTT | CASSLNQLNQPQHF
- | TRBD1 | TRBJ2-3 | TRBV12-3/TRBV12-4 | TGTGCCAGCAGTAACCTAGGGGGCCCTAGCACAGATACGCAGTATTTT | CASSNLGGPSTDTQYF